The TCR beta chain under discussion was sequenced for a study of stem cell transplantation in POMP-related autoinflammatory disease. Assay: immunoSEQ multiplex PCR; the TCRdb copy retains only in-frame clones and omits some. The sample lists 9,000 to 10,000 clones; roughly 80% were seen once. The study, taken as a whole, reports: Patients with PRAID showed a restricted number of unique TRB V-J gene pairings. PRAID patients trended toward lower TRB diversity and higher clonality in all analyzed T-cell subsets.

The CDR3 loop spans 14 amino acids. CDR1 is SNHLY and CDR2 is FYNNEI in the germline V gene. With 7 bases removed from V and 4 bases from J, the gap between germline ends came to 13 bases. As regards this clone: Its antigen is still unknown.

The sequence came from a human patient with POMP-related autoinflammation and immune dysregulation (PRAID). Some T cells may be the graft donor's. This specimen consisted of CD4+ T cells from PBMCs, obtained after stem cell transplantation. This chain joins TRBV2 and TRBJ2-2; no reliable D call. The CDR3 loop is CASKPPLSTGELFF. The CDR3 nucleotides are TGTGCCAGCAAGCCCCCCCTTTCCACCGGGGAGCTGTTTTTT.